The next 3 T cell receptor beta chains were all read from a single sample in a study of cytomegalovirus exposure and HLA in healthy donors (dated by TCRdb to about 2017). The library came from the immunoSEQ multiplex PCR assay. A mixture of 60 forward primers for TCR Vbeta segments and 13 reverse primers for TCR Jbeta segments was used in the multiplex PCR. TCRdb's version of the immuneACCESS table is confined to in-frame rearrangements and falls short of the full clone set. An unresolved V gene accounts for under half of the shortfall where checked; the remainder is of unknown origin. The sample yields roughly 110,000 clones; 82% were counted once. The top ten hold about 1.6% of the sample. The sample comprised PBMCs. All receptors come from a middle-aged man in good health and CMV-seronegative.

The genes are TRBV19 and TRBJ1-5; D uncertain. V was shortened by 5 bases and J by 3 bases, with 14 bases between the two germline ends. Germline CDR1 reads LNHDA; CDR2 reads SQIVND (reference sequence). This CDR3 spans 15 amino acids. CDR3: CASSPMGSNNQPQHF. Written as DNA, the CDR3 is TGTGCCAGTAGTCCGATGGGCAGCAACAATCAGCCCCAGCATTTT.

The CDR3 sequence: CASSLGVIGTDTQYF. The CDR3 DNA reads as TGCGCCAGCAGCTTGGGAGTGATTGGCACAGATACGCAGTATTTT. The chain has TRBV5-1 and TRBJ2-3, with D unclear. V lost 0 bases, J lost 1 base, and 9 bases lay in between. The CDR3 extends over 15 amino acids. CDR1 SGHRS and CDR2 YFSETQ come from the germline V gene.

The chain links TRBV6-1 to TRBJ1-3; D gene ambiguous. CDR1 and CDR2 (germline): MNHNS, SASEGT. Between the trimmed V and J ends, which lost 4 bases and 0 bases, there was a span of 13 bases. There are 16 residues in the CDR3. CDR3 region: CASSVFPTGSGNTIYF. The CDR3 DNA sequence: TGTGCCAGCAGTGTCTTCCCGACGGGCTCTGGAAACACCATATATTTT.